This entry lists 28 T cell receptor beta chains sequenced from one sample in a study of blood T cell repertoires in COVID-19. Profiled with immunoSEQ multiplex PCR; TCRdb holds only in-frame clones, not every one. Among roughly 270,000 clones listed, around 90% were seen once. Sequenced material: peripheral blood. The receptors shown here come from a man younger than 35 with active or convalescent COVID-19.

In its sample, this clone was seen a few times. CDR3 protein: CASSWGTGVNQPQHF. CDR3 in DNA: TGTGCCAGCAGCTGGGGGACAGGGGTCAATCAGCCCCAGCATTTT. The chain has TRBV5-6 and TRBJ1-5; 10 positions match TRBD1. The CDR3 is 15 residues long. Per the germline V gene, CDR1 is SGHDT and CDR2 is YYEEEE. The trim removed 3 bases at V and 3 bases at J, leaving 3 bases unmatched.

This clone was seen just once. CDR3 protein: CASSHRDRGLSGNTIYF. The CDR3 nucleotides are TGTGCCAGTAGCCACCGGGACAGGGGGCTCTCTGGAAACACCATATATTTT. The rearrangement uses TRBV19 and TRBJ1-3; 12 positions agree with TRBD1. The CDR3 extends over 17 amino acids. Germline trimming cut 6 bases from V and 0 bases from J; bases unmatched to any gene: 6. CDR1 LNHDA and CDR2 SQIVND come from the germline V gene (reference sequence).

Regarding this clone: The sample has other DNA sequences that encode this CDR3 too. V usage is TRBV4-2 and J usage is TRBJ1-2; D is uncertain. Per germline, CDR1 LGHNA and CDR2 YNFKEQ. The length of the CDR3 is 14 residues. Trimming removed 1 base at V and 0 bases at J, with 6 bases between. The CDR3 bases are TGTGCCAGCAGCCAAGCAGGATCTAACTATGGCTACACCTTC. As protein: CASSQAGSNYGYTF.

The chain recombines TRBV19 with TRBJ1-1; 8 nucleotides match TRBD1. After removal of 6 bases from V and 12 bases from J, the junction contained 6 bases not matched to a gene. This CDR3 is 11 amino acids long. Germline V gene lookup returns CDR1 LNHDA and CDR2 SQIVND (reference sequence). The CDR3, as DNA: TGTGCCAGTAGAAGGACAGGGTGGACTTTCTTT. This encodes CASRRTGWTFF.

This clone appeared once. V gene TRBV27 combines with J gene TRBJ2-5; 10 bases match TRBD1. The germline V gene encodes CDR1 MNHEY and CDR2 SMNVEV (reference sequence). CDR3 length: 14 residues. V was pared by 6 bases and J by 4 bases, with 5 bases of the junction left unmatched. CDR3: CASSPGQGSETQYF. The CDR3 DNA sequence: TGTGCCAGCAGCCCGGGACAGGGGTCAGAGACCCAGTACTTC.

This sequence joins TRBV6-1 and TRBJ1-5; D perhaps matches TRBD1 (5 bases). With 0 bases removed from V and 0 bases from J, the gap between germline ends came to 15 bases. The CDR3 totals 18 residues. In germline, CDR1 is MNHNS, CDR2 SASEGT. Here the CDR3 DNA reads TGTGCCAGCAGTGAAGCGATCTTCGACAGCTATAGCAATCAGCCCCAGCATTTT. Encoded protein: CASSEAIFDSYSNQPQHF.

The chain links TRBV27 to TRBJ1-4, with D maybe TRBD1 (6 bases). The CDR3 has 18 residues. From germline, CDR1 is MNHEY and CDR2 SMNVEV (reference sequence). The V end was cut by 6 bases, the J end by 7 bases, with 27 bases between. For the CDR3, the DNA is TGTGCCAGCAGCCCAACTGGACAGTTCAATCTCGGTATTGAAAAACTGTTTTTT. This sequence encodes CASSPTGQFNLGIEKLFF.

The rearrangement links TRBV4-2 to TRBJ2-1; 12 nucleotides align to TRBD2. This CDR3 comprises 16 residues. J gave up 7 bases and V 2 bases, and 6 bases lay outside the gene matches. Per germline, CDR1 LGHNA and CDR2 YNFKEQ. The CDR3 protein is CASSQRLAGVVNEQFF. In DNA form, the CDR3 reads TGTGCCAGCAGCCAACGACTAGCGGGGGTGGTAAATGAGCAGTTCTTC.

The chain links TRBV19 to TRBJ2-5; 10 bases map to TRBD2. V lost 6 bases to trimming and J lost 4 bases; unmatched junction nucleotides: 2. This CDR3 contains 13 residues. From germline, CDR1 is LNHDA and CDR2 SQIVND (reference sequence). The CDR3 spells CASRSSGGETQYF. Here the CDR3 DNA reads TGTGCCAGTAGGTCTAGCGGGGGAGAGACCCAGTACTTC.

This rearrangement joins TRBV27 to TRBJ1-2, with 9 bases that match TRBD1. Germline V gene lookup returns CDR1 MNHEY and CDR2 SMNVEV (reference sequence). Trimming cost V 1 base and J 7 bases; bases outside gene matches: 7. This CDR3 comprises 15 residues. CDR3 nucleotide sequence: TGTGCCAGCAGTTTATTCTTGGGACAGGGAGCTGGCTACACCTTC. Its protein product is CASSLFLGQGAGYTF.

The genes are TRBV6-5 and TRBJ1-1, with 7 bases matching TRBD1. V lost 9 bases and J lost 2; bases outside the gene matches: 9. The CDR3 spans 14 residues. Germline CDR1 is MNHEY and CDR2 is SVGAGI. The DNA of the CDR3 is TGTGCCAGTTTCAGAGCAGGGGGTAACACTGAAGCTTTCTTT. Its translation: CASFRAGGNTEAFF.

The V and J genes are TRBV4-1 and TRBJ1-2, with 7 bases identical to TRBD1. The germline V gene encodes CDR1 MGHRA and CDR2 YSYEKL. This CDR3 has 13 residues. V lost 3 bases and J lost 4; bases outside the gene matches: 2. The CDR3 nucleotides are TGCGCCAGCAGCCATGACAGGGTCTATGGCTACACCTTC. Amino acids: CASSHDRVYGYTF.

The CDR3 region has the DNA TGTGCCAGCAGCTTAGGGACTAGCGGCTACATCGCAGATACGCAGTATTTT. This translates into CASSLGTSGYIADTQYF. V gene TRBV11-2 combines with J gene TRBJ2-3, with 10 positions matching TRBD2. The V gene's germline CDR1 is SGHAT and CDR2 FQNNGV. Trimming removed 1 base from V and 4 bases from J; junction bases left unmatched: 8. CDR3 length equals 17 residues.

The chain carries TRBV7-9 and TRBJ1-2; possibly TRBD1 for D (6 bases). Germline loops: CDR1 SEHNR, CDR2 FQNEAQ (reference sequence). The CDR3 is made up of 15 amino acids. Trimming cost V 0 bases and J 2 bases, with 10 bases left between them. CDR3 region: CASSLAQGPNYGYTF. In DNA form, the CDR3 reads TGTGCCAGCAGCTTAGCACAGGGCCCCAACTATGGCTACACCTTC. The complete variable domain, with remaining parts taken from reference TRBV7-9 and TRBJ1-2, reads DTGVSQNPRHKITKRGQNVTFRCDPISEHNRLYWYRQTLGQGPEFLTYFQNEAQLEKSRLLSDRFSAERPKGSFSTLEIQRTEQGDSAMYLCASSLAQGPNYGYTFGSGTRLTVV.

The J gene is TRBJ2-1, the V gene TRBV5-5; 15 nucleotides line up with TRBD2. Germline CDR1 reads SGHKS; CDR2 reads YYEKEE (reference sequence). With 4 bases clipped from V and 7 bases from J, the junction kept 3 bases outside the gene matches. The CDR3 extends over 15 amino acids. CDR3 loop: CASSHGTSGGNEQFF. CDR3 nucleotides: TGTGCCAGCAGCCACGGGACTAGCGGGGGGAATGAGCAGTTCTTC.

The chain has TRBV7-2 and TRBJ1-1; TRBD1 matches at 7 bases. CDR1 is SGHTA, CDR2 FQGNSA, per germline. The J segment lost 4 bases and the V segment lost 5 bases, leaving 7 bases of the junction unmatched. The CDR3 totals 14 residues. The CDR3 region is CASSNTGVSTEAFF. CDR3 sequence (DNA): TGTGCCAGCAGCAATACAGGGGTGAGCACTGAAGCTTTCTTT.

This clone was seen a single time. The V gene is TRBV6-5, the J gene TRBJ2-2; TRBD1 is a possible D gene (5 bases). This CDR3 has 14 residues. Deletions cut 4 bases from V and 4 bases from J, with 10 bases between. CDR1 MNHEY and CDR2 SVGAGI come from the germline V gene. CDR3 nucleotide sequence: TGTGCCAGCAGTTCTCCGACAGTCACCGGGGAGCTGTTTTTT. Translating gives CASSSPTVTGELFF.

This rearrangement joins TRBV13 to TRBJ1-2; D remains ambiguous. The V gene's germline CDR1 is PRHDT and CDR2 FYEKMQ (reference sequence). The V and J ends lost 1 base and 2 bases respectively, with 5 bases between them. CDR3 size: 13 residues. CDR3 sequence (DNA): TGTGCCAGCAGCTTAGCGGGAAACTATGGCTACACCTTC. It translates to CASSLAGNYGYTF.

This chain links TRBV19 with TRBJ1-2; no clear D. This CDR3 spans 13 amino acids. V was cut by 4 bases and J by 4 bases, with 10 bases left in between. The germline V gene has CDR1 LNHDA and CDR2 SQIVND (reference sequence). CDR3 loop: CASSTSMAYGYTF. In DNA form, the CDR3 reads TGTGCCAGTAGTACCTCAATGGCCTATGGCTACACCTTC.

The chain combines TRBV23-1 with TRBJ1-1, with D possibly TRBD1 on 6 matching bases. TRBV23-1 is noted as an ORF with a role that remains uncertain. This CDR3 has 16 amino acids. V shed 2 bases and J shed 1 base, with 14 bases lying between them. CDR3 DNA: TGCGCCAGCAGTCAAAGCCCCTACAGGGAGAACACTGAAGCTTTCTTT. Residues: CASSQSPYRENTEAFF.

The CDR3 protein is CASGRTGREQYF. The CDR3 DNA is TGTGCTAGTGGTCGGACAGGGCGCGAGCAGTACTTC. The chain combines TRBV12-5 with TRBJ2-7, with 8 bases fitting TRBD1. CDR1 and CDR2 from the germline V gene are LGHNT and FRNRAP. This CDR3 spans 12 amino acids. V was pared by 5 bases and J by 6 bases, with 3 bases of the junction left unmatched.

This sequence joins TRBV9 and TRBJ1-2; 9 bases match TRBD1. CDR3 length equals 15 residues. J was trimmed by 5 bases and V by 4 bases; bases with no gene match: 9. Per germline, CDR1 SGDLS and CDR2 YYNGEE. For the CDR3, the DNA is TGTGCCAGCAGCCCCCCCGGGACAGGGAGGTATGGCTACACCTTC. This translates into CASSPPGTGRYGYTF.

The chain joins TRBV9 to TRBJ2-1, with unresolved D. The CDR3 length is 13 residues. Germline CDR1 reads SGDLS; CDR2 reads YYNGEE. V was trimmed by 2 bases and J by 5 bases, leaving 8 bases between them. The CDR3 protein is CASSVTGNNEQFF. The CDR3 DNA reads TGTGCCAGCAGCGTGACTGGAAACAATGAGCAGTTCTTC.

The rearrangement links TRBV13 to TRBJ1-5, with D perhaps TRBD1 (5 bases). Per germline, CDR1 PRHDT and CDR2 FYEKMQ (reference sequence). Trimming took off 5 bases at V and 5 bases at J, with 13 bases between the two ends. The CDR3 sequence is 14 residues long. This CDR3 reads CASSQGRGDQPQHF. For the CDR3, the DNA is TGTGCCAGCAGCCAAGGGAGGGGTGATCAGCCCCAGCATTTT.

The chain carries TRBV5-1 and TRBJ1-6; a weak D match, TRBD1 (5 bases). Germline CDR1 reads SGHRS; CDR2 reads YFSETQ. V was pared by 0 bases and J by 2 bases, with 12 bases between. The length of the CDR3 is 17 residues. The CDR3 DNA sequence: TGCGCCAGCAGCTTGGTCGGGGGAAGGACCTATAATTCACCCCTCCACTTT. Its protein is CASSLVGGRTYNSPLHF.

The chain carries TRBV5-1 and TRBJ2-7, with TRBD1 identical over 9 bases. The CDR3 has 17 amino acids. Looked up from germline, CDR1 is SGHRS and CDR2 is YFSETQ. Trimming removed 4 bases from V and 0 bases from J; junction bases left unmatched: 11. CDR3 sequence: CASSRAAGTGSSYEQYF. The DNA for the CDR3 is TGCGCCAGCAGCCGCGCCGCCGGGACAGGGAGCTCCTACGAGCAGTACTTC.

The rearrangement links TRBV5-6 to TRBJ2-1; 8 bases are a match to TRBD1. Per germline, CDR1 SGHDT and CDR2 YYEEEE. The ends lost 0 bases at V and 9 bases at J; junction bases unmatched: 5. This CDR3 has 14 amino acids. The CDR3 DNA sequence: TGTGCCAGCAGCTTGGGGCAGGGGGCAGGTGAGCAGTTCTTC. This encodes CASSLGQGAGEQFF.

The chain employs TRBV19 and TRBJ1-3; the D gene is possibly TRBD1 (6 bases). This CDR3 spans 15 amino acids. Germline V lookup: CDR1 LNHDA, CDR2 SQIVND (reference sequence). Trimming cost V 7 bases and J 0 bases, with 13 bases left between them. As DNA, the CDR3 is TGTGCCAGTACCCTTGGACAGAGCTCTGGAAACACCATATATTTT. Translating it yields CASTLGQSSGNTIYF. The full variable domain, completed using reference TRBV19 and TRBJ1-3, is DGGITQSPKYLFRKEGQNVTLSCEQNLNHDAMYWYRQDPGQGLRLIYYSQIVNDFQKGDIAEGYSVSREKKESFPLTVTSAQKNPTAFYLCASTLGQSSGNTIYFGEGSWLTVV.